This T cell receptor beta chain came from a study of T cell responses to AZD1222 COVID-19 vaccine. Study in general: Pooled together were second doses at about 4 or about 12 weeks.

Clones were read by immunoSEQ multiplex PCR, and TCRdb kept only the in-frame ones, dropping some. The data contain more than 100,000 clones, 86% of them singletons. CDR3 length equals 14 residues. V dropped 10 bases and J dropped 0; count of bases not matched to a gene: 5. Germline assignment: CDR1 LNHDA and CDR2 SQIVND (reference sequence). About this clone: Its specificity is not known.

General study points: Per reports, nearly half of all spike-specific TCRs target regions that are unmutated in variants. Dominant at 160-218 and 743-854, vaccine-associated CD4 TCRs also spanned spike. Rises in breadth and depth of Spike-specific TCRs came after two AZD1222 doses.

This specimen was peripheral blood, taken on day 0 of AZD1222 vaccination. V and J are TRBV19 and TRBJ2-2; TRBD1 agrees at 7 bases. This receptor was taken from an adult in good health. The CDR3 loop reads CATRQGSNTGELFF. The CDR3 DNA follows: TGTGCCACGAGACAGGGCTCGAACACCGGGGAGCTGTTTTTT.